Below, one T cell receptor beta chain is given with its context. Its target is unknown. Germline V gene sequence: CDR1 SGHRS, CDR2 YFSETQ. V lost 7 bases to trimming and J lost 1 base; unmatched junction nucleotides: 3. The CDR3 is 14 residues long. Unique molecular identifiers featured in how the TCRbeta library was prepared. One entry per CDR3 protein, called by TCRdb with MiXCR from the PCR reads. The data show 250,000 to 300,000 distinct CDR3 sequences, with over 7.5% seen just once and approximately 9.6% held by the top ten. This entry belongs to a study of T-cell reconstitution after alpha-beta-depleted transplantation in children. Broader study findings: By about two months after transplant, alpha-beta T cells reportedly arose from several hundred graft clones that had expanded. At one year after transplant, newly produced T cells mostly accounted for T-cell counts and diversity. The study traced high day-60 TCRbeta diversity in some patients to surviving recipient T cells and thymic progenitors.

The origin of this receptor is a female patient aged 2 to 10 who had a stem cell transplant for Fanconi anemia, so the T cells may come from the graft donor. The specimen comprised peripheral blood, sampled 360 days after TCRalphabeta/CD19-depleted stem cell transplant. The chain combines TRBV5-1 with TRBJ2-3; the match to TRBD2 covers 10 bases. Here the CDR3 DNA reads TGCGCCAGCGCGGGGACTAGCGGCACAGATACGCAGTATTTT. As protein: CASAGTSGTDTQYF.